The 8 T cell receptor beta chains given below trace back to one sample, sequenced in a study of T cell repertoires in cytomegalovirus infection. Each CDR3 protein is one row after TCRdb ran MiXCR on the reads. In the table there are fewer than 850,000 distinct CDR3 sequences, 25% to 30% of which are singletons. Their specific antigens are unknown. The source was cultured CD8+ T cells from PBMCs, collected from culture after CMV antigen stimulation. The receptor set was obtained from a human donor in good health (CMV status not recorded). Some clones in this sample may be carry-over from other donors' samples.

This clonotype occurred a few times. V is TRBV27 and J is TRBJ1-1; D call uncertain. V was clipped by 3 bases and J by 7 bases, with 12 bases between them. Per germline, CDR1 MNHEY and CDR2 SMNVEV (reference sequence). CDR3 length: 13 residues. The CDR3 here is CASSFAWGIEAFF. The DNA for the CDR3 is TGTGCCAGCAGTTTCGCATGGGGAATTGAAGCTTTCTTT.

The chain joins TRBV12-3 or TRBV12-4 to TRBJ2-4; 7 nucleotides agree with TRBD1. The CDR3 covers 14 residues. The J segment lost 7 bases and the V segment lost 5 bases, leaving 8 bases of the junction unmatched. The CDR3 DNA sequence: TGTGCCAGCAGTACGCAGACAGGGTATAACATTCAGTACTTC. It encodes CASSTQTGYNIQYF.

V usage is TRBV27 and J usage is TRBJ1-2; 7 bases are shared with TRBD1. Unmatched junction bases numbered 5, after V lost 0 bases and J lost 4 bases. Germline V gene lookup returns CDR1 MNHEY and CDR2 SMNVEV (reference sequence). CDR3 length: 15 amino acids. CDR3 bases: TGTGCCAGCAGTTTATCTTGGGGGACAGCCTATGGCTACACCTTC. This encodes CASSLSWGTAYGYTF.

A few counts support this clonotype. The chain has TRBV12-3 or TRBV12-4 and TRBJ1-2, with TRBD1 as a possible D gene (5 bases). V was pared by 6 bases and J by 4 bases, with 18 bases between. The CDR3 consists of 15 residues. The CDR3 sequence: CASSPGTPQLYGYTF. The CDR3, as DNA: TGTGCCAGCAGCCCCGGGACCCCCCAACTCTATGGCTACACCTTC.

The gene calls are TRBV7-4 and TRBJ1-1; perhaps TRBD1 as D (6 bases). V was clipped by 10 bases and J by 6 bases, with 12 bases between them. The CDR3 sequence is 11 residues long. The germline V gene encodes CDR1 SGHVT and CDR2 SQSDAQ. The CDR3 DNA reads TGTGCCATCGGGCGGGGGCCTGAAGCTTTCTTT. Protein: CAIGRGPEAFF.

This clonotype was counted only a few times. The J gene is TRBJ2-1, the V gene TRBV12-3 or TRBV12-4, with D tentatively TRBD1 or TRBD2 (5 bases each). This CDR3 region has 13 residues. V was pared by 5 bases and J by 10 bases, with 15 bases between. CDR3 in amino acids: CASSPLSGTEQFF. CDR3 nucleotides: TGTGCCAGCAGTCCTCTCTCCGGGACGGAGCAGTTCTTC.

On this clonotype: Germline is not matched at one junction end, which may reflect a read error. The chain combines TRBV20-1 with TRBJ2-1, with D tentatively TRBD2 (5 bases). CDR1 and CDR2 (germline): DFQATT, SNEGSKA (reference sequence). The CDR3 has 14 amino acids. CDR3 in DNA: TGCAGTGCCAGTCTACGGGGTTCCTACGATGAGCAGTTCTTC. It specifies CSASLRGSYDEQFF.

This clonotype occurred a few times. This chain uses TRBV7-2 with TRBJ1-2; D may be TRBD1 (5 bases). The CDR3 length is 14 residues. V was pared by 5 bases and J by 8 bases, with 18 bases between. Germline CDR1 reads SGHTA; CDR2 reads FQGNSA. CDR3 sequence reads: CASSARGDFGGYTF. In nucleotides, the CDR3 is TGTGCCAGCAGCGCCCGGGGCGACTTCGGAGGCTACACCTTC.